Detailed here is one TCR beta chain. What antigen it recognizes has not been identified. This receptor came from a mouse, so its gene names and germline sequences are mouse ones too. From the germline J gene comes the end of the CDR3, since the read stops 1 residue before it. The data belong to a study of tissue T cells after allogeneic stem cell transplantation (dated by TCRdb to the early 2020s). Looking at the study overall: TCR beta repertoires were profiled across many tissues obtained from research autopsies of patients with and without GVHD, as well as in mouse models of GVHD. The human arm was a prospective observational study without blinding or randomization. Points the paper makes about the study in general: Only a few T cell clones appeared in more than one patient, yet motif-based clustering showed tissue-specific repertoire signatures that were shared between patients. In both patients and mice, only a limited portion of the TCR repertoire detected in tissues was captured by blood and spleen T cells. The patient cohort was small and clinically heterogeneous, and sampling depth was acknowledged as a limitation. The study did not determine which tissue TCRs were alloreactive or antigen-specific, and some clones might have been persisting host cells. Within patients, how anatomically similar tissues were was a major factor shaping TCR repertoire composition, regardless of disease or transplant status.

Libraries were built with the immunoSEQ multiplex PCR assay. TCRbeta CDR3 sequencing was performed at survey depth by Adaptive Biotechnologies, and CDR3 sequences, V/J genes, productive frequency and template counts were reported. TCR beta CDR3 regions were amplified from genomic DNA instead of RNA. The authors' pipeline ran thus. Jensen-Shannon divergence was used to quantify pairwise repertoire overlap between tissues, with a value of 1 meaning complete divergence and a value of 0 meaning identical repertoires. Tissues were clustered by single-linkage agglomerative hierarchical clustering of pairwise JSD values, and the clustering results were displayed as dendrograms. All patient samples were analyzed with GLIPH2 using simulation_depth 1000, kmer_min_depth 3 and cdr3_length_cutoff 8, and only groups containing more than two unique CDR3s were kept. A standardized tissue-overlap score was calculated by extrapolating Jaccard GLIPH-group overlap across patients to a standard repertoire size of 1000 clones. To look at how diversity was associated with clinical or experimental variables, linear mixed-effect models were used, with tissue treated as a fixed effect and individual treated as a random effect. Sourced from immuneACCESS, this table was stored by TCRdb with only in-frame sequences that have V and J called. A share of the clones is absent; for the studies checked, an unresolved V gene accounts for under half, and the remainder has no known explanation. V and J calls and clone size are as listed in that table; D and trimming were resolved from the DNA. Counted in this sample were some 48,000 clones; about three quarters of them appeared once. 0.55% of the sample comes from the top ten.

Per the germline V gene (reference sequence), LGHNA is the CDR1 and YNLKQL is the CDR2. From cysteine to phenylalanine, the CDR3 is 14 amino acids long. The DNA shown is the part of the CDR3 that was read: 39 bases, in frame from base 1. The junction shows trimming of 7 bases on V and 0 bases on J, plus 11 bases between the germline ends. This clonotype originated in a pool of C57BL/6 mice in good health. The sequenced material came from sorted cells pooled from one or two spleens. The V and J segments used are TRBV5 and TRBJ2-5; TRBD1 is possibly the D segment (5 matching bases). Partial CDR3 DNA: TGTGCCAGCAAGGAGGGGATTAACCAAGACACCCAGTAC. It is translated as CASKEGINQDTQY. The complete CDR3 sequence is CASKEGINQDTQYF.